This T cell receptor (beta chain) appears in the sequencing data of a study of T cell responses to AZD1222 COVID-19 vaccine. Study-wide findings and caveats: White British people made up most donors, females outnumbered males, and clonal diversity was possibly underestimated. The study identified only six AZD1222 recipients as seropositive at baseline. Nearly half of spike-specific TCRs reportedly target unmutated variant regions.

Details on this clone: The antigen is unknown.

TCRdb keeps only in-frame clones here, not all; method: immunoSEQ multiplex PCR. The data contain over 60,000 clones, around 86% of them seen just once; the ten biggest clones take up approximately 25%. The TCR originated in an adult in good health. The source material was peripheral blood, sampled on day 0 of AZD1222 vaccination.

CDR3 nucleotides: TGTGCCAGCAGCTCTACATATCAGCCCCAGCATTTT. Protein sequence: CASSSTYQPQHF. The chain combines TRBV5-6 with TRBJ1-5; D ambiguous. This CDR3 has 12 residues. In germline, CDR1 is SGHDT, CDR2 YYEEEE. Between the trimmed V and J ends, which lost 3 bases and 5 bases, there was a span of 6 bases. The whole variable domain, remainder taken from reference TRBV5-6 and TRBJ1-5, is DAGVTQSPTHLIKTRGQQVTLRCSPKSGHDTVSWYQQALGQGPQFIFQYYEEEERQRGNFPDRFSGHQFPNYSSELNVNALLLGDSALYLCASSSTYQPQHFGDGTRLSIL.